This T cell receptor (beta chain) originates from a study of a mutant IDH1 vaccine in newly diagnosed glioma. Only in-frame clones appear in the TCRdb table, and some are missing; sequencing was by immunoSEQ multiplex PCR. The sample lists approximately 52,000 clones, approximately 80% occurring once. Notes on this clone: What it recognizes is unknown.

Time point in this sample: week 47, end of study. Mutant IDH1 20-mer peptide, at 300 ug, made up each vaccine dose, with topical imiquimod. The sample was PBMCs, taken from a glioma patient whose treatment included an IDH1 peptide vaccine. The TCR was taken from a woman aged 40 to 50 with glioma. Some clones in this sample may be carry-over from other donors' samples.

The CDR3 is CAREDGELFF. The CDR3 bases are TGTGCCAGGGAAGACGGGGAGCTGTTTTTT. This chain joins TRBV19 and TRBJ2-2, with D hard to call. This CDR3 comprises 10 residues. Trimming took 9 bases from V and 7 from J, leaving 6 bases between them. Germline CDR1 is LNHDA and CDR2 is SQIVND (reference sequence).